Included here is one T cell receptor beta chain sequence, with context. This entry is derived from a study of technical replicates of blood from several donors. This table comes from immunoSEQ multiplex PCR, and its TCRdb copy is limited to in-frame clones, with some not included. Of 84,000 or so clones in the sample, roughly 97% were seen once. With 2 bases removed from V and 0 bases from J, the gap between germline ends came to 14 bases. The CDR3 runs to 17 residues. Per germline, CDR1 MNHEY and CDR2 SMNVEV (reference sequence). V usage is TRBV27 and J usage is TRBJ1-3; a possible D gene is TRBD1 (6 bases). The clonotype was recovered from a human donor in good health. The sequenced sample was T cells isolated from PBMCs. CDR3: CASSLTGQGASGNTIYF. The DNA for the CDR3 is TGTGCCAGCAGTTTAACAGGGCAGGGTGCCTCTGGAAACACCATATATTTT.